The present entry profiles one T cell receptor beta chain with its context. What it binds is not known. These data are taken from a study of cytomegalovirus exposure and HLA in healthy donors. Study-level background: As an earlier analysis found, some 170 million T cells yielded fewer than 130 million unique TCR beta sequences.

Study-wide findings and caveats: Earlier findings revealed that most TCR beta V segments proved productive either about 87% or about 30% of the time. Apparent HLA restriction characterized most CMV-associated TCR beta chains in a later analysis. Most TCR sequences were seen very rarely across donors, but some public TCRs occurred in many.

Both 60 Vbeta primers and 13 Jbeta primers went into the PCR. TCRdb's table, derived via immunoSEQ multiplex PCR, lists solely in-frame clones and lacks some. This table has about 100,000 clones, more than 65% appearing once. Sequencing was carried out using PBMCs. The sequence came from a woman aged 18-29 years in good health and CMV-seronegative.

In DNA, the CDR3 is TGTGCCAGCGAGAGGGCTAGCTCTGGAAACACCATATATTTT. It specifies CASERASSGNTIYF. The rearrangement joins TRBV7-9 to TRBJ1-3; D unclear. The CDR3 contains 14 residues. V lost 8 bases and J 0 bases, leaving 11 bases between the germline ends. Germline V CDR1 and CDR2: SEHNR, FQNEAQ (reference sequence).